These 18 T cell receptor beta chains originate from one sample sequenced in a study of OX40 agonist ivuxolimab in advanced cancers. Some clones are missing from TCRdb's copy, which holds only in-frame ones; the method was immunoSEQ multiplex PCR. Of 55,000 to 75,000 clones in the sample, about nine tenths are singletons; the top ten hold approximately 1.2%. The source was CD4+ or CD8+ T cells sorted from blood, collected in a trial of the OX40 agonist ivuxolimab. The receptors stem from an adult with an advanced solid tumor such as melanoma, head and neck, liver or kidney cancer.

V gene TRBV2 combines with J gene TRBJ2-7; 8 positions agree with TRBD1. Germline assignment: CDR1 SNHLY and CDR2 FYNNEI. J was trimmed by 5 bases and V by 8 bases; bases with no gene match: 11. The CDR3 length is 14 residues. DNA of the CDR3: TGTGCCAGCGACGTCGGACAGGGATCCAACGAGCAGTACTTC. It translates to CASDVGQGSNEQYF.

Concerning this clone: Relative to the germline gene, one junction end is altered; a read error may explain this. The chain is built from TRBV28 and TRBJ2-7; tentatively, D is TRBD1 or TRBD2 (6 bases each). This CDR3 is 15 amino acids long. Per the germline V gene, CDR1 is MDHEN and CDR2 is SYDVKM. CDR3 nucleotide sequence: TGTGCCAGCAGTACCTCGGGGGCTCCATCCTCCGAGCAGTACTTC. Its translation: CASSTSGAPSSEQYF.

This chain connects TRBV7-9 to TRBJ1-2; the D is unclear. The germline V gene has CDR1 SEHNR and CDR2 FQNEAQ (reference sequence). Trimming shortened V by 1 base and J by 4 bases, and 10 bases separated the two germline ends. This CDR3 is built from 14 residues. CDR3 protein: CASSLGVGSYGYTF. CDR3 in DNA: TGTGCCAGCAGCTTAGGGGTTGGGAGCTATGGCTACACCTTC.

This chain joins TRBV7-9 and TRBJ1-5; 8 nucleotides agree with TRBD1. CDR3 size: 15 residues. The junction had 6 bases not matched to a gene; V was cut back by 3 bases and J by 5 bases. The germline gives CDR1 SEHNR, CDR2 FQNEAQ (reference sequence). The CDR3 protein is CASSFTQGADQPQHF. CDR3 nucleotide sequence: TGTGCCAGCAGCTTCACGCAGGGGGCTGATCAGCCCCAGCATTTT.

The genes are TRBV28 and TRBJ2-5; D is undetermined. Germline V gives CDR1 MDHEN, CDR2 SYDVKM. This CDR3 comprises 13 residues. Trimming cost V 6 bases and J 1 base, with 9 bases left between them. CDR3 bases: TGTGCCAGCAGAGTGTCAGGCCAAGAGACCCAGTACTTC. Translation: CASRVSGQETQYF.

The V gene is TRBV27, the J gene TRBJ2-3; possible D gene TRBD1, 6 bases. CDR1 MNHEY and CDR2 SMNVEV come from the germline V gene (reference sequence). Trimming removed 5 bases from V and 0 bases from J, with 15 bases in between. The CDR3 runs to 16 residues. The CDR3 nucleotides read TGTGCCAGCAGTCTAACAGGGACAACTAGCACAGATACGCAGTATTTT. It translates to CASSLTGTTSTDTQYF.

The chain recombines TRBV5-1 with TRBJ2-7, with D perhaps matching TRBD2 (6 bases). The germline V and J ends were trimmed by 4 bases and 0 bases, with 8 bases remaining between them. The germline V gene has CDR1 SGHRS and CDR2 YFSETQ. The CDR3 is 13 residues long. The CDR3 reads CASSPGSSYEQYF. Written as DNA, the CDR3 is TGCGCCAGCAGCCCCGGGAGCTCCTACGAGCAGTACTTC. Based on the CDR3 plus reference TRBV5-1 and TRBJ2-7, the full variable domain is KAGVTQTPRYLIKTRGQQVTLSCSPISGHRSVSWYQQTPGQGLQFLFEYFSETQRNKGNFPGRFSGRQFSNSRSEMNVSTLELGDSALYLCASSPGSSYEQYFGPGTRLTVT.

The CDR3 is CASSRQGTGGYTF. The CDR3, as DNA: TGTGCCAGCAGCCGACAGGGAACGGGAGGCTACACCTTC. V and J are TRBV6-6 and TRBJ1-2; TRBD1 matches at 7 bases. Unmatched junction bases numbered 9, after V lost 6 bases and J lost 8 bases. The CDR3 covers 13 residues. From germline, CDR1 is MNHNY and CDR2 SVGAGI (reference sequence).

The V call is TRBV5-6, the J call TRBJ1-4; 7 bases align to TRBD1. The V gene's germline CDR1 is SGHDT and CDR2 YYEEEE. Losses at the gene ends were 4 bases for V and 5 bases for J; bases not matched to a gene: 8. This CDR3 region has 15 residues. The CDR3 sequence is CASSTPGQSNEKLFF. DNA of the CDR3: TGTGCCAGCAGCACCCCGGGACAGAGCAATGAAAAACTGTTTTTT.

This chain joins TRBV19 and TRBJ2-1; D is uncertain. The V gene lost 3 bases and the J gene lost 5 bases, with 8 bases spanning the gap. Germline V gene data show CDR1 as LNHDA and CDR2 as SQIVND (reference sequence). The CDR3 length is 13 residues. CDR3 residues: CASSILRNNEQFF. DNA for the CDR3: TGTGCCAGTAGTATTCTCAGGAACAATGAGCAGTTCTTC.

The chain recombines TRBV11-2 with TRBJ2-3; the D is unclear. Germline CDR1 and CDR2: SGHAT and FQNNGV. This CDR3 is 15 amino acids long. Trimming removed 0 bases at V and 1 base at J, with 8 bases between. The CDR3 DNA follows: TGTGCCAGCAGCTTAGATAGACTTGGCACAGATACGCAGTATTTT. Protein product: CASSLDRLGTDTQYF.

The rearrangement uses TRBV7-9 and TRBJ1-2; D possibly corresponds to TRBD1 (5 bases). This CDR3 is built from 13 residues. V shed 5 bases and J shed 8 bases, with 15 bases lying between them. CDR1 SEHNR and CDR2 FQNEAQ come from the germline V gene (reference sequence). The CDR3 sequence is CASSQVQGGGYTF. DNA for the CDR3: TGTGCCAGCAGCCAAGTCCAGGGAGGAGGCTACACCTTC.

This clone is a singleton in its sample. The chain uses TRBV18 and TRBJ1-5; D is possibly TRBD1 (5 bases). The CDR3 spans 15 residues. The ends were cut back, 4 bases at V and 4 bases at J, with 14 bases in the middle. Germline V CDR1 and CDR2: KGHSH, LQKENI. The CDR3 coding sequence is TGTGCCAGCTCACAAGGACGTGGGGGAAATCAGCCCCAGCATTTT. This codes for CASSQGRGGNQPQHF.

The chain recombines TRBV30 with TRBJ2-3; D gene unclear. The CDR3 loop spans 10 amino acids. Germline CDR1 reads GTSNPN; CDR2 reads SVGIG (reference sequence). V lost 3 bases and J 7 bases, leaving 5 bases between the germline ends. CDR3 nucleotide sequence: TGTGCCTGGAGCGTTAATACGCAGTATTTT. Its protein product is CAWSVNTQYF.

CDR3 coding DNA: TGTGCCAGTAGTGGCGGGACAGATTTGTATGGCTACACCTTC. It specifies CASSGGTDLYGYTF. The gene calls are TRBV19 and TRBJ1-2, with 7 bases identical to TRBD1. The J segment lost 5 bases and the V segment lost 5 bases, leaving 8 bases of the junction unmatched. The CDR3 has 14 amino acids. Germline CDR1 and CDR2: LNHDA and SQIVND (reference sequence).

The chain recombines TRBV27 with TRBJ1-5; 7 bases are shared with TRBD1. Germline CDR1 reads MNHEY; CDR2 reads SMNVEV (reference sequence). The junction had 11 bases not matched to a gene; V was cut back by 6 bases and J by 6 bases. The CDR3 is 15 residues long. The CDR3 DNA is TGTGCCAGCAGATCGACAGGGACGTATGGTCAGCCCCAGCATTTT. Encoded protein: CASRSTGTYGQPQHF.

V gene TRBV19 combines with J gene TRBJ1-2; D ambiguous. Germline V gives CDR1 LNHDA, CDR2 SQIVND (reference sequence). This CDR3 region has 13 residues. Trimming took 6 bases from V and 4 from J, leaving 12 bases between them. CDR3 sequence: CASSMGGFYGYTF. In DNA, the CDR3 is TGTGCCAGTAGCATGGGAGGATTCTATGGCTACACCTTC.

V usage is TRBV4-2 and J usage is TRBJ1-4; TRBD1 agrees at 7 bases. After removal of 3 bases from V and 4 bases from J, the junction contained 8 bases not matched to a gene. Germline lookup yields CDR1 LGHNA and CDR2 YNFKEQ. The CDR3 has 16 amino acids. The CDR3 sequence: CASSQSPGQSNEKLFF. CDR3 nucleotides: TGTGCCAGCAGCCAGTCCCCGGGACAGAGTAATGAAAAACTGTTTTTT.